This is a list of T cell receptor beta chains from one sample in a study of early T cells in non-severe SARS-CoV-2 infection. TCRdb processed the 5' RACE reads anew with MiXCR; each CDR3 protein has one entry. Among more than 95,000 distinct CDR3 sequences listed, 16% were seen once. Sequenced sample: whole blood. The receptor set was obtained from an adult who was a healthcare worker with PCR-confirmed SARS-CoV-2 infection or an uninfected control (not recorded which). The CDR3 runs from the conserved cysteine through the conserved F or W. D genes are given only for firm matches. The size entry is marked missing in some rows and otherwise reads once, few, many or a size class.

J gene	clone size	V gene	D gene	CDR3 protein	CDR3 DNA
TRBJ2-1	few	TRBV28	NA	CASSPLGWEQFF	TGTGCCAGCAGTCCCTTAGGCTGGGAGCAGTTCTTC
TRBJ1-1	many	TRBV12-3/TRBV12-4	NA	CASSFGGTEAFF	TGTGCCAGCAGTTTCGGGGGGACTGAAGCTTTCTTT
TRBJ2-5	few	TRBV10-3	NA	CAISEGDRQETQYF	TGTGCCATCAGTGAGGGGGACCGCCAAGAGACCCAGTACTTC
TRBJ2-7	NA	TRBV13	NA	CASSPMPGDYEQYF	TGTGCCAGCAGCCCCATGCCGGGAGACTACGAGCAGTACTTC
TRBJ2-7	NA	TRBV12-3/TRBV12-4	TRBD1	CASRGTGFDEQYF	TGTGCCAGCAGGGGGACAGGGTTTGACGAGCAGTACTTC
TRBJ1-2	few	TRBV7-8	NA	CASSISSYGYTF	TGTGCCAGCAGTATATCGAGCTATGGCTACACCTTC
TRBJ2-7	NA	TRBV29-1	NA	CSVAEGNPYEQYF	TGCAGCGTTGCCGAGGGTAATCCCTACGAGCAGTACTTC
TRBJ1-4	NA	TRBV6-1	TRBD1	CASSEGAGGLGKLFF	TGTGCCAGCAGTGAAGGCGCAGGGGGCTTAGGAAAACTGTTTTTT
TRBJ2-2	few	TRBV4-3	TRBD2	CASSQSGLAGPTGELFF	TGCGCCAGCAGCCAGAGCGGACTAGCCGGCCCCACCGGGGAGCTGTTTTTT
TRBJ2-3	many	TRBV12-3/TRBV12-4	TRBD2	CASSLGLAGTDTQYF	TGTGCCAGCAGTTTGGGACTAGCGGGGACAGATACGCAGTATTTT
TRBJ2-5	few	TRBV30	NA	CAFTQGGQETQYF	TGTGCCTTTACTCAGGGAGGCCAAGAGACCCAGTACTTC
TRBJ2-7	NA	TRBV28	TRBD2	CASSPRTSGSYEQYF	TGTGCCAGCAGTCCCCGGACTAGCGGCTCCTACGAGCAGTACTTC
TRBJ2-6	NA	TRBV29-1	NA	CSVEGQSDSGANVLTF	TGCAGCGTTGAAGGACAGTCGGACTCTGGGGCCAACGTCCTGACTTTC
TRBJ2-1	medium-sized	TRBV7-2	NA	CASSLSRNEQFF	TGTGCCAGCAGCTTAAGCCGAAATGAGCAGTTCTTC
TRBJ1-5	NA	TRBV28	NA	CASSSTLFNQPQHF	TGTGCCAGCAGCTCTACTCTCTTCAATCAGCCCCAGCATTTT
TRBJ2-1	few	TRBV4-2	NA	CASSQGPDRSSYNEQFF	TGTGCCAGCAGCCAGGGCCCCGACAGGAGCTCCTACAATGAGCAGTTCTTC
TRBJ2-2	NA	TRBV11-2	NA	CASSSRRAGAEFTGELFF	TGTGCCAGCAGTTCCCGACGAGCAGGAGCTGAATTCACCGGGGAGCTGTTTTTT
TRBJ1-1	few	TRBV29-1	NA	CSVGVTGWVEAFF	TGCAGCGTTGGTGTCACCGGTTGGGTAGAAGCTTTCTTT
TRBJ2-1	NA	TRBV7-8	TRBD2	CASSFPETSANNEQFF	TGTGCCAGCAGCTTCCCCGAGACTAGCGCCAACAATGAGCAGTTCTTC
TRBJ2-3	few	TRBV6-5	NA	CASSPTQGADTQYF	TGTGCCAGCAGTCCAACTCAGGGAGCAGATACGCAGTATTTT
TRBJ2-1	few	TRBV28	NA	CASSLRWDTNEQFF	TGTGCCAGCAGTTTAAGGTGGGATACCAATGAGCAGTTCTTC
TRBJ1-1	NA	TRBV12-3/TRBV12-4	NA	CASSLSGPPATEAFF	TGTGCCAGCAGTTTAAGCGGACCACCGGCCACTGAAGCTTTCTTT
TRBJ2-1	NA	TRBV6-5	TRBD1	CASSYGQGEGNEQFF	TGTGCCAGCAGTTACGGACAGGGGGAAGGGAATGAGCAGTTCTTC
TRBJ2-5	many	TRBV29-1	NA	CSVSRGQETQYF	TGCAGCGTGAGTCGGGGGCAAGAGACCCAGTACTTC
TRBJ2-1	NA	TRBV19	TRBD2	CASSRLAGGSSYNEQFF	TGTGCCAGTAGCCGACTAGCGGGGGGAAGCTCCTACAATGAGCAGTTCTTC
TRBJ1-1	few	TRBV5-4	NA	CASTNPGSGAEAFF	TGTGCCAGCACCAATCCAGGGTCCGGCGCTGAAGCTTTCTTT
TRBJ2-7	NA	TRBV19	NA	CASSTGPTSYEQYF	TGTGCCAGTAGTACAGGTCCGACCTCCTACGAGCAGTACTTC
TRBJ1-1	many	TRBV10-2	NA	CASSEGRLNTEAFF	TGCGCCAGCAGTGAGGGCAGGCTGAACACTGAAGCTTTCTTT
TRBJ2-7	NA	TRBV29-1	NA	CSVWTHRNNEQYF	TGCAGCGTCTGGACACATCGGAATAACGAGCAGTACTTC
TRBJ2-1	NA	TRBV10-2	TRBD2	CASRSGLAKGHEQFF	TGCGCCAGCAGGAGCGGACTAGCGAAGGGGCATGAGCAGTTCTTC
TRBJ2-3	many	TRBV20-1	TRBD2	CSANLAGTDTQYF	TGCAGTGCCAACCTAGCGGGGACAGATACGCAGTATTTT
TRBJ1-2	NA	TRBV5-5	NA	CASSLGLDTANYGYTF	TGTGCCAGCAGCTTGGGGTTGGACACGGCTAACTATGGCTACACCTTC
TRBJ2-1	few	TRBV7-6	TRBD2	CASSLVRGTSNEQFF	TGTGCCAGCAGCTTAGTGCGGGGGACTAGCAATGAGCAGTTCTTC
TRBJ1-6	NA	TRBV7-9	TRBD1	CASSPALTGKNSPLHF	TGTGCCAGCAGCCCCGCCCTGACAGGGAAGAATTCACCCCTCCACTTT
TRBJ1-2	many	TRBV19	NA	CASSTGTGFDGYTF	TGTGCCAGTAGTACCGGGACGGGCTTCGATGGCTACACCTTC
TRBJ2-5	NA	TRBV5-8	TRBD1	CASSGTGVETQYF	TGTGCCAGCAGCGGGACAGGGGTTGAGACCCAGTACTTC
TRBJ2-6	NA	TRBV29-1	NA	CSTYEAGANVLTF	TGCAGCACCTACGAAGCCGGGGCCAACGTCCTGACTTTC